The subject of this entry is one T cell receptor (beta chain). This sample is part of a study of blood T cell repertoires in COVID-19. The overall study: From the United States, Italy and Spain came samples of acute and convalescent COVID-19. From T cells, B-cell-depleted T cells, or PBMCs came the material, which was cDNA or gDNA.

In the original workflow: Amplifying reference gene primers gave estimates of nucleated cell counts. Some clones are missing from TCRdb's copy, which holds only in-frame ones; the method was immunoSEQ multiplex PCR. V, J and clone size are taken as reported in that table, and D and trimming were inferred from the DNA itself. Seen here are tens of thousands of clones, 80% to 90% observed once, and the top ten hold approximately 10%. Trimming at V came to 5 bases and at J to 6 bases, leaving 14 bases not matched to a gene. The CDR3 spans 17 residues. Germline-derived CDR1 and CDR2 are SGHTA and FQGTGA.

The sample comprised peripheral blood. The clonotype comes from a man aged 65-85 years with active or convalescent COVID-19. This chain connects TRBV7-3 to TRBJ2-3; 10 positions agree with TRBD2. This CDR3 reads CASSRSGLANPRDTQYF. As DNA, the CDR3 is TGTGCCAGCAGCCGATCGGGACTAGCGAACCCTCGGGATACGCAGTATTTT.